This passage covers 18 T cell receptor beta chains from one sample sequenced in a study of cytomegalovirus exposure and HLA in healthy donors. Primers included in the PCR were 60 Vbeta and 13 Jbeta primers. Measured with immunoSEQ multiplex PCR; TCRdb has only the in-frame clones, and not every one. This sample has 150,000 to 200,000 clones; around 72% occur once, and the top ten carry 7.1%. Sequenced input: PBMCs. These receptors all come from a man aged 35 to 55 in good health and CMV-seropositive.

This chain uses TRBV7-9 with TRBJ1-1; D not certain. The CDR3 is made up of 13 amino acids. Germline-derived CDR1 and CDR2 are SEHNR and FQNEAQ (reference sequence). The germline V and J ends were trimmed by 5 bases and 5 bases, with 12 bases remaining between them. In DNA, the CDR3 is TGTGCCAGCAGCGCGGGAGGAAGGACTGAAGCTTTCTTT. The encoded protein is CASSAGGRTEAFF.

CDR3 region: CASSLARGLRTEAFF. The CDR3 DNA sequence: TGTGCCAGCAGCTTAGCGAGAGGGTTACGAACTGAAGCTTTCTTT. This rearrangement joins TRBV7-8 to TRBJ1-1; the D is unclear. Trimming pared 0 bases from V and 5 bases from J, leaving 13 bases between. The CDR3 covers 15 residues. Germline CDR1 and CDR2: SGHVS and FQNEAQ.

A remark on this clone: At one end the junction does not follow the germline gene, possibly because of a read error. The V call is TRBV7-9, the J call TRBJ2-7; tentative D call: TRBD2 (6 bases). Germline-derived CDR1 and CDR2 are SEHNR and FQNEAQ (reference sequence). The CDR3 is 12 residues long. CDR3 bases: TGTTCCAGCAGCTTACTGGGGGGCGAGCAGTACTTC. Its translation: CSSSLLGGEQYF.

DNA for the CDR3: TGTGCCAGTACCCGGACAGGGACCTACGAGCAGTACTTC. Its protein product is CASTRTGTYEQYF. The chain is built from TRBV19 and TRBJ2-7, with TRBD1 matching 8 bases. CDR1 and CDR2 from the germline V gene are LNHDA and SQIVND (reference sequence). V was pared by 7 bases and J by 2 bases, with 4 bases of the junction left unmatched. The CDR3 totals 13 residues.

The chain employs TRBV30 and TRBJ2-5, with TRBD1 matching 7 bases. Per the germline V gene, CDR1 is GTSNPN and CDR2 is SVGIG (reference sequence). V lost 4 bases, J lost 5 bases, and 10 bases stayed unmatched. The CDR3 extends over 14 amino acids. For the CDR3, the DNA is TGTGCCTGGAACCAGGGCAGGGGGATTGAGACCCAGTACTTC. Encoded protein: CAWNQGRGIETQYF.

V and J are TRBV6-5 and TRBJ2-7; maybe TRBD2 (5 bases). The ends were cut back, 8 bases at V and 4 bases at J, with 15 bases in the middle. Looked up from germline, CDR1 is MNHEY and CDR2 is SVGAGI. This CDR3 has 13 amino acids. CDR3 nucleotides: TGTGCCAGCTCTAACGCGGGTGGGTACGAGCAGTACTTC. This sequence encodes CASSNAGGYEQYF.

V gene TRBV20-1 combines with J gene TRBJ1-3; a possible D gene is TRBD1 (5 bases). Per the germline V gene, CDR1 is DFQATT and CDR2 is SNEGSKA (reference sequence). V lost 6 bases and J lost 4, with 7 bases in between. The CDR3 runs 11 residues. Here the CDR3 reads CSAGGGNTIYF. Written as DNA, the CDR3 is TGCAGTGCCGGGGGGGGAAACACCATATATTTT.

This chain connects TRBV18 to TRBJ1-2, with D possibly being TRBD1 (6 bases). Between the trimmed V and J ends, which lost 3 bases and 8 bases, there was a span of 22 bases. The CDR3 totals 16 residues. Germline V gene sequence: CDR1 KGHSH, CDR2 LQKENI. CDR3 amino acids: CASSPLGEPQGRGYTF. CDR3 nucleotide sequence: TGTGCCAGCTCACCTTTAGGTGAGCCACAGGGACGAGGCTACACCTTC. The whole variable domain, filled in from reference TRBV18 and TRBJ1-2, reads NAGVMQNPRHLVRRRGQEARLRCSPMKGHSHVYWYRQLPEEGLKFMVYLQKENIIDESGMPKERFSAEFPKEGPSILRIQQVVRGDSAAYFCASSPLGEPQGRGYTFGSGTRLTVV.

The chain employs TRBV7-2 and TRBJ2-7, with D unclear. Germline V gives CDR1 SGHTA, CDR2 FQGNSA. The CDR3 has 14 amino acids. V gave up 2 bases and J gave up 7 bases, with 15 bases separating them. The chain's CDR3 is CASSLTLPPREQYF. In DNA form, the CDR3 reads TGTGCCAGCAGCTTAACCCTTCCCCCGCGAGAGCAGTACTTC. Supplemented by reference TRBV7-2 and TRBJ2-7, the full variable domain reads GAGVSQSPSNKVTEKGKDVELRCDPISGHTALYWYRQSLGQGLEFLIYFQGNSAPDKSGLPSDRFSAERTGGSVSTLTIQRTQQEDSAVYLCASSLTLPPREQYFGPGTRLTVT.

This clone turned up a few times. The chain carries TRBV5-1 and TRBJ2-1, with D perhaps matching TRBD2 (6 bases). V lost 1 base and J lost 4, with 12 bases in between. The CDR3 spans 15 residues. Looked up from germline, CDR1 is SGHRS and CDR2 is YFSETQ. The CDR3 region is CASSLMRGTYNEQFF. The CDR3 DNA reads as TGCGCCAGCAGCTTGATGCGGGGCACTTACAATGAGCAGTTCTTC.

This chain links TRBV29-1 with TRBJ1-1; possible D gene TRBD1, 6 bases. Between the trimmed V and J ends, which lost 7 bases and 6 bases, there was a span of 12 bases. The CDR3 totals 11 residues. The V gene's germline CDR1 is SQVTM and CDR2 ANQGSEA. Here the CDR3 reads CSGLGASEAFF. The DNA of the CDR3 is TGCAGCGGCTTGGGGGCCTCTGAAGCTTTCTTT.

The chain joins TRBV27 to TRBJ2-2, with TRBD1 matching 8 bases. The CDR3 runs 14 residues. The germline CDR1 and CDR2 sequences are MNHEY and SMNVEV (reference sequence). V dropped 7 bases and J dropped 7; count of bases not matched to a gene: 8. The CDR3, as DNA: TGTGCCAGCACCTCTCAGGGGGCCATCGGGGAGCTGTTTTTT. As protein: CASTSQGAIGELFF.

A single count supports this clone. CDR3: CATSTGWNTEAFF. The CDR3 DNA follows: TGTGCCACCTCCACAGGGTGGAACACTGAAGCTTTCTTT. This rearrangement joins TRBV6-1 to TRBJ1-1; tentative D call: TRBD1 (6 bases). Germline CDR1 reads MNHNS; CDR2 reads SASEGT. The CDR3 sequence is 13 residues long. The V and J ends lost 10 bases and 1 base respectively, with 13 bases between them.

This rearrangement joins TRBV10-3 to TRBJ2-5; 12 bases match TRBD2. V was clipped by 6 bases and J by 3 bases; unmatched bases: 8. This CDR3 has 16 residues. The germline CDR1 and CDR2 sequences are ENHRY and SYGVKD. CDR3 coding DNA: TGTGCCATCAGCTCTAGCGGGGGGGCCTCCAAAGAGACCCAGTACTTC. Amino acid sequence: CAISSSGGASKETQYF.

The genes are TRBV28 and TRBJ1-5; 10 bases fit TRBD1. Looked up from germline, CDR1 is MDHEN and CDR2 is SYDVKM. V shed 6 bases and J 4 bases; nucleotides not matched to a gene: 6. The length of the CDR3 is 15 residues. The CDR3 bases are TGTGCCAGCAGCCCTAGGACAGGGGGGAATCAGCCCCAGCATTTT. It specifies CASSPRTGGNQPQHF.

V usage is TRBV28 and J usage is TRBJ1-1; D call uncertain. V gave up 4 bases and J gave up 0 bases, with 15 bases separating them. Looked up from germline, CDR1 is MDHEN and CDR2 is SYDVKM. The CDR3 is made up of 16 amino acids. The CDR3 DNA sequence: TGTGCCAGCAGTTCCCAGGCGCGTAGTATGAACACTGAAGCTTTCTTT. It codes for CASSSQARSMNTEAFF.

A note on this clone: At one end, the junction sequence differs from germline, possibly due to a read error. The rearrangement uses TRBV7-7 and TRBJ2-5; 9 bases match TRBD2. Germline V gene data show CDR1 as SSHAT and CDR2 as FNYEAQ (reference sequence). The CDR3 has 15 residues. The CDR3 nucleotides read TGTGCTAGCAGCTTAGGCCGACTAGCGGTGGAGACCCAGTACTTC. It yields the protein CASSLGRLAVETQYF.

CDR3 bases: TGTGCCAGCAGCCAACAGGACACCTACAATGAGCAGTTCTTC. This sequence encodes CASSQQDTYNEQFF. The chain couples TRBV4-2 to TRBJ2-1, with D perhaps TRBD1 (5 bases). From germline, CDR1 is LGHNA and CDR2 YNFKEQ. V was clipped by 2 bases and J by 2 bases, with 7 bases between them. This CDR3 contains 14 residues.